This note documents a single TCR beta chain sequence. This sample is drawn from a study of control samples from healthy donors and cancer patients. Sequencing used immunoSEQ multiplex PCR; TCRdb keeps in-frame clones, though not all of them. The table has about 97,000 clones, about 91% seen once; the top ten hold about 2.5%. Germline V gene lookup returns CDR1 PRHDT and CDR2 FYEKMQ (reference sequence). The V end was cut by 0 bases, the J end by 0 bases, with 9 bases between. The CDR3 loop spans 16 amino acids. Sequences were obtained from blood. The receptor was isolated from a woman between 18 and 30 years old in good health. This chain uses TRBV13 with TRBJ1-3; a weak D match, TRBD1 (5 bases). The CDR3 loop is CASSLGQGPSGNTIYF. CDR3 DNA sequence: TGTGCCAGCAGCTTAGGCCAGGGACCCTCTGGAAACACCATATATTTT. The whole variable domain, remainder taken from reference TRBV13 and TRBJ1-3, is AAGVIQSPRHLIKEKRETATLKCYPIPRHDTVYWYQQGPGQDPQFLISFYEKMQSDKGSIPDRFSAQQFSDYHSELNMSSLELGDSALYFCASSLGQGPSGNTIYFGEGSWLTVV.